The 25 T cell receptor beta chains below all came from one sample that was sequenced in a study of shared clonotypes between healthy human individuals. Measured with immunoSEQ multiplex PCR; TCRdb has only the in-frame clones, and not every one. The sample yields some 470,000 clones, 60% to 85% seen once. Sequences were obtained from PBMCs. These receptors were obtained from a woman in her thirties or forties in good health. Some clones in this sample may be carry-over from other donors' samples.

This chain joins TRBV7-9 and TRBJ2-1; D remains ambiguous. This CDR3 comprises 16 residues. The germline V gene encodes CDR1 SEHNR and CDR2 FQNEAQ (reference sequence). V lost 5 bases and J 0 bases, leaving 14 bases between the germline ends. The CDR3: CASSPGGVTSYNEQFF. CDR3 bases: TGTGCCAGCAGCCCGGGCGGCGTTACCTCCTACAATGAGCAGTTCTTC.

The V call is TRBV11-3, the J call TRBJ2-5, with TRBD2 as a possible D gene (7 bases). The end of the DNA is better explained by TRBJ2-7, so the J call may be wrong. The CDR3 is 15 amino acids. Germline CDR1 is SGHNT and CDR2 is YENEEA. The CDR3 is CASSPGGGSSYEQYF. The CDR3 nucleotides are TGTGCCAGCAGCCCCGGGGGCGGGAGCTCCTACGAGCAGTACTTC.

The rearrangement uses TRBV9 and TRBJ2-6; D is unresolved. Germline loops: CDR1 SGDLS, CDR2 YYNGEE. This CDR3 region has 15 residues. The V and J ends lost 3 bases and 0 bases respectively, with 7 bases between them. The CDR3 DNA reads as TGTGCCAGCAGCGCGACCACCTCTGGGGCCAACGTCCTGACTTTC. Translation gives CASSATTSGANVLTF.

The chain joins TRBV11-1 to TRBJ2-6; D unresolved. The CDR3 loop spans 17 amino acids. Germline lookup yields CDR1 SGHAT and CDR2 FQDESV (reference sequence). V dropped 4 bases and J dropped 1 base, with 14 bases sitting between them. CDR3 nucleotide sequence: TGTGCCAGCAGCTCTTGGGTGCCGACTTCTGGGGCCAACGTCCTGACTTTC. This encodes CASSSWVPTSGANVLTF.

The V call is TRBV7-9, the J call TRBJ2-2; D is ambiguous. This CDR3 spans 14 amino acids. The germline V gene has CDR1 SEHNR and CDR2 FQNEAQ (reference sequence). V lost 1 base and J lost 7, with 10 bases in between. CDR3 protein: CASSLEFSLGELFF. Here the CDR3 DNA reads TGTGCCAGCAGCTTAGAGTTTAGCCTCGGGGAGCTGTTTTTT.

This clone was observed a single time. The chain couples TRBV9 to TRBJ2-3, with 11 positions matching TRBD2. The V gene's germline CDR1 is SGDLS and CDR2 YYNGEE. J lost 2 bases, V lost 0 bases, and 11 bases had no gene match. The length of the CDR3 is 19 residues. The CDR3 bases are TGTGCCAGCAGCGTAGGATGGGGGCTAGCGGGAGGCCACACAGATACGCAGTATTTT. Protein product: CASSVGWGLAGGHTDTQYF.

This chain links TRBV11-3 with TRBJ2-7, with 12 nucleotides matching TRBD1. Germline lookup yields CDR1 SGHNT and CDR2 YENEEA. This CDR3 contains 14 residues. The trim removed 5 bases at V and 6 bases at J, leaving 5 bases unmatched. The CDR3 region is CASSQGQGAGEQYF. As DNA, the CDR3 is TGTGCCAGCAGCCAGGGACAGGGGGCAGGCGAGCAGTACTTC.

This clone came up once. The gene calls are TRBV4-3 and TRBJ2-7, with unresolved D. CDR3 length equals 13 residues. CDR1 LGHNA and CDR2 YSLEER come from the germline V gene. The germline V and J ends were trimmed by 4 bases and 5 bases, with 12 bases remaining between them. The chain's CDR3 is CASSPDLRDEQYF. The CDR3 DNA reads as TGCGCCAGCAGCCCCGATTTACGCGACGAGCAGTACTTC.

The rearrangement links TRBV7-9 to TRBJ1-3, with a tentative D call TRBD1 (5 bases). CDR3 size: 16 residues. CDR1 is SEHNR, CDR2 FQNEAQ, per germline (reference sequence). V was clipped by 1 base and J by 0 bases, with 10 bases between them. CDR3 sequence: CASSLGKDISGNTIYF. The CDR3 nucleotides are TGTGCCAGCAGCTTAGGGAAGGACATCTCTGGAAACACCATATATTTT.

This chain links TRBV2 with TRBJ2-7; D is uncertain. This CDR3 has 12 amino acids. V was pared by 5 bases and J by 1 base, with 6 bases between. Germline-derived CDR1 and CDR2 are SNHLY and FYNNEI. The CDR3 spells CASSLQSYEQYF. CDR3 DNA sequence: TGTGCCAGCAGTTTACAGTCCTACGAGCAGTACTTC.

This clone was seen more than once but under ten times. The genes are TRBV23-1 and TRBJ2-7, with TRBD1 as a possible D gene (6 bases). TRBV23-1 is flagged as an ORF with uncertain function. V was trimmed by 1 base and J by 4 bases, leaving 14 bases between them. The CDR3 length is 15 residues. As DNA, the CDR3 is TGCGCCAGCAGTCAATGGGCAGGGGTTAAGTACGAGCAGTACTTC. Translating gives CASSQWAGVKYEQYF.

The CDR3 reads CASSPPTSRQETQYF. The CDR3 coding sequence is TGCGCCAGCAGCCCCCCGACTAGTCGCCAAGAGACCCAGTACTTC. This sequence joins TRBV5-1 and TRBJ2-5, with D maybe TRBD2 (6 bases). Germline lookup yields CDR1 SGHRS and CDR2 YFSETQ. The V end lost 4 bases, the J end lost 1 base, and 14 bases lay between the germline ends. The length of the CDR3 is 15 residues.

This chain links TRBV28 with TRBJ2-1; TRBD1 aligns across 8 bases. CDR1 is MDHEN and CDR2 is SYDVKM in the germline V gene. The ends lost 2 bases at V and 2 bases at J; junction bases unmatched: 2. This CDR3 contains 15 residues. CDR3 protein: CASSLRTGTYNEQFF. In DNA form, the CDR3 reads TGTGCCAGCAGTTTACGGACAGGGACCTACAATGAGCAGTTCTTC.

The genes are TRBV5-4 and TRBJ1-2; D gene uncertain. Germline lookup yields CDR1 SGHNT and CDR2 YYREEE (reference sequence). V was clipped by 0 bases and J by 5 bases, with 14 bases between them. The CDR3 runs to 15 residues. The CDR3 bases are TGTGCCAGCAGCTTGGAGGTTGTAGATTTTTATGGCTACACCTTC. This gives the protein CASSLEVVDFYGYTF.

As concerns this clone: The same CDR3 is also encoded by other DNA sequences in this sample. CDR3 region: CASSLSGSSYEQYF. As DNA, the CDR3 is TGTGCCAGCAGCTTAAGCGGGAGCTCCTACGAGCAGTACTTC. The J gene is TRBJ2-7, the V gene TRBV7-3; TRBD2 matches 7 bases. The J segment lost 0 bases and the V segment lost 1 base, leaving 0 bases of the junction unmatched. The CDR3 contains 14 residues. Germline V gene sequence: CDR1 SGHTA, CDR2 FQGTGA. The variable domain in full, with the rest retrieved from reference TRBV7-3 and TRBJ2-7, is GAGVSQTPSNKVTEKGKYVELRCDPISGHTALYWYRQSLGQGPEFLIYFQGTGAADDSGLPNDRFFAVRPEGSVSTLKIQRTERGDSAVYLCASSLSGSSYEQYFGPGTRLTVT.

V is TRBV27 and J is TRBJ2-7, with D possibly matching TRBD1 (6 bases). The CDR3 has 14 amino acids. Between the trimmed V and J ends, which lost 4 bases and 2 bases, there was a span of 12 bases. Germline CDR1 and CDR2: MNHEY and SMNVEV (reference sequence). The CDR3 DNA is TGTGCCAGCAGTTCTGGACAGTTAGCCTACGAGCAGTACTTC. It yields the protein CASSSGQLAYEQYF.

J is TRBJ1-2 and V is TRBV6-6; TRBD1 matches 10 bases. Trimming took 6 bases from V and 3 from J; bases not matched to a gene: 4. This CDR3 region has 14 residues. Germline-derived CDR1 and CDR2 are MNHNY and SVGAGI (reference sequence). CDR3 DNA: TGTGCCAGCAGGGGGACAGGGGTGTACTATGGCTACACCTTC. Translating it yields CASRGTGVYYGYTF.

The chain uses TRBV28 and TRBJ2-7; TRBD2 matches at 10 bases. The junction had 8 bases not matched to a gene; V was cut back by 6 bases and J by 0 bases. CDR3 size: 16 residues. Germline assignment: CDR1 MDHEN and CDR2 SYDVKM. CDR3 sequence reads: CASRGSGRTYSYEQYF. Here the CDR3 DNA reads TGTGCCAGCAGAGGTAGCGGGAGGACGTACTCCTACGAGCAGTACTTC.

This chain connects TRBV14 to TRBJ2-7; D uncertain. V was cut by 0 bases and J by 6 bases, with 9 bases left in between. There are 13 residues in the CDR3. The germline gives CDR1 SGHDN, CDR2 FVKESK. CDR3 in DNA: TGTGCCAGCAGCCAAGAGTTTGTCGGCGAGCAGTACTTC. This translates into CASSQEFVGEQYF.

The chain carries TRBV19 and TRBJ2-2, with D possibly matching TRBD2 (6 bases). The CDR3 consists of 14 residues. Germline assignment: CDR1 LNHDA and CDR2 SQIVND (reference sequence). V was trimmed by 3 bases and J by 4 bases, leaving 9 bases between them. The CDR3 sequence is CASSMLGGTGELFF. The DNA for the CDR3 is TGTGCCAGTAGTATGCTCGGGGGCACCGGGGAGCTGTTTTTT. The full variable domain, in which reference TRBV19 and TRBJ2-2 provide the parts outside the CDR3, is DGGITQSPKYLFRKEGQNVTLSCEQNLNHDAMYWYRQDPGQGLRLIYYSQIVNDFQKGDIAEGYSVSREKKESFPLTVTSAQKNPTAFYLCASSMLGGTGELFFGEGSRLTVL.

This clone was counted a few times. The chain is built from TRBV29-1 and TRBJ2-7; perhaps TRBD1 as D (6 bases). This CDR3 is 13 amino acids long. Germline assignment: CDR1 SQVTM and CDR2 ANQGSEA. Trimming left V 5 bases short and J 0 bases short, with 11 bases between. The CDR3 DNA reads TGCAGCGTTAGCCAGACAGGCTCCTACGAGCAGTACTTC. This encodes CSVSQTGSYEQYF.

This clone turned up a few times. This chain links TRBV10-3 with TRBJ2-7; TRBD2 matches at 9 bases. The CDR3 totals 15 residues. V was clipped by 3 bases and J by 3 bases; unmatched bases: 6. Germline CDR1 and CDR2: ENHRY and SYGVKD. In nucleotides, the CDR3 is TGTGCCATCAGTGACCCGGGACTAGCAATCTACGAGCAGTACTTC. This codes for CAISDPGLAIYEQYF.

The chain carries TRBV11-2 and TRBJ2-5; no clear D gene. The CDR3 length is 12 residues. CDR1 is SGHAT, CDR2 FQNNGV, per germline. With 8 bases removed from V and 2 bases from J, the gap between germline ends came to 9 bases. CDR3 bases: TGTGCCAGCGGGGTGACTCAAGAGACCCAGTACTTC. As protein: CASGVTQETQYF.

The CDR3 region has the DNA TGTGCCAGCAGTTTACTAAGCACAGACTATGGCTACACCTTC. Encoded protein: CASSLLSTDYGYTF. This sequence joins TRBV28 and TRBJ1-2; no firm D call. The CDR3 spans 14 residues. V gave up 2 bases and J gave up 3 bases, with 10 bases separating them. Germline V CDR1 and CDR2: MDHEN, SYDVKM.

V and J are TRBV7-2 and TRBJ2-2; no clear D. The CDR3 has 12 amino acids. In germline, CDR1 is SGHTA, CDR2 FQGNSA. V was cut by 2 bases and J by 3 bases, with 1 base left in between. CDR3 bases: TGTGCCAGCAGCTTATACACCGGGGAGCTGTTTTTT. Protein product: CASSLYTGELFF.